This is a list of T cell receptor beta chains from one sample in a study of radiotherapy plus CTLA-4 blockade in lung cancer. Measured with immunoSEQ multiplex PCR; TCRdb has only the in-frame clones, and not every one. The table records tens of thousands of clones, around 84% of them present only once. This material consisted of peripheral blood, taken from a patient treated with radiotherapy plus ipilimumab. The receptor set was obtained from a human donor with non-small cell lung cancer whose response to radiotherapy plus ipilimumab could not be evaluated. The CDR3 runs from the conserved cysteine through the conserved F or W. Each record gives: V gene, clone size, D gene, J gene, CDR3 protein, CDR3 DNA. The D gene is left open where the match is weak. The size field is filled for only some rows; it gives once, few, many or a size class.

TRBV4-2	.	TRBD1	TRBJ2-3	CASSQEPPTMTGSSTDTQYF	TGTGCCAGCAGCCAGGAACCCCCCACAATGACAGGGTCTAGCACAGATACGCAGTATTTT
TRBV5-1	once	.	TRBJ2-1	CASSSAPASSYNEQFF	TGCGCCAGCAGCTCCGCGCCTGCAAGCTCCTACAATGAGCAGTTCTTC
TRBV30	.	.	TRBJ2-5	CAWTPLGETQYF	TGTGCCTGGACCCCCCTCGGGGAGACCCAGTACTTC
TRBV4-2	.	TRBD1	TRBJ2-7	CASSHPGQPSYEQYF	TGTGCCAGCAGCCACCCGGGACAGCCCTCCTACGAGCAGTACTTC
TRBV6-5	.	.	TRBJ2-3	CASSYRGSDTQYF	TGTGCCAGCAGTTACAGGGGATCAGATACGCAGTATTTT
TRBV5-1	.	.	TRBJ1-3	CASSLVGGTFGNTIYF	TGCGCCAGCAGCTTGGTCGGGGGGACGTTTGGAAACACCATATATTTT
TRBV7-2	.	.	TRBJ1-1	CASSFVRNTEAFF	TGTGCCAGCAGCTTTGTCAGGAACACTGAAGCTTTCTTT
TRBV6-5	.	TRBD1	TRBJ2-3	CASSPRGQGKDTQYF	TGTGCCAGCAGCCCTAGAGGACAGGGGAAAGATACGCAGTATTTT
TRBV6-5	once	TRBD1	TRBJ2-3	CASSYSRTGITDTQYF	TGTGCCAGCAGTTACTCACGGACAGGGATAACAGATACGCAGTATTTT
TRBV28	.	TRBD2	TRBJ2-1	CASSPGGSSYNEQFF	TGTGCCAGCAGCCCGGGAGGGAGCTCCTACAATGAGCAGTTCTTC
TRBV7-3	.	.	TRBJ2-2	CASSPLKGVNTGELFF	TGTGCCAGCAGCCCCCTAAAAGGAGTGAACACCGGGGAGCTGTTTTTT
TRBV28	.	.	TRBJ2-1	CASSSLALSYNEQFF	TGTGCCAGCAGTTCCCTAGCCCTCTCCTACAATGAGCAGTTCTTC
TRBV7-3	once	.	TRBJ2-1	CASSPTLGSGNNEQFF	TGTGCCAGCAGCCCTACTCTTGGTAGCGGCAACAATGAGCAGTTCTTC
TRBV6-6	.	.	TRBJ1-5	CASSYSEQGQPQHF	TGTGCCAGCAGTTACTCGGAACAGGGTCAGCCCCAGCATTTT
TRBV30	few	TRBD1	TRBJ1-2	CAWSVRKTGSYGYTF	TGTGCCTGGAGTGTAAGGAAGACAGGGTCCTATGGCTACACCTTC
TRBV10-3	.	TRBD1	TRBJ1-2	CAIKPQSKGTGDYGYTF	TGTGCCATCAAACCCCAATCGAAAGGGACAGGGGACTATGGCTACACCTTC
TRBV28	.	.	TRBJ1-3	CASSGIQGHSGNTIYF	TGTGCCAGCAGTGGGATACAGGGACACTCTGGAAACACCATATATTTT
TRBV6-1	.	.	TRBJ1-5	CASMQGRQPQHF	TGTGCCAGCATGCAGGGCAGGCAGCCCCAGCATTTT
TRBV6-6	few	.	TRBJ1-1	CASQTTDMNTEAFF	TGTGCCAGCCAGACCACAGACATGAACACTGAAGCTTTCTTT
TRBV27	.	TRBD1	TRBJ1-1	CASWGQGRTEAFF	TGTGCCAGCTGGGGACAGGGAAGGACTGAAGCTTTCTTT
TRBV2	.	.	TRBJ2-1	CASSTDHNEQFF	TGTGCCAGTTCGACAGACCACAATGAGCAGTTCTTC
TRBV10-2	.	TRBD2	TRBJ2-7	CASRLGTSGSYEQYF	TGCGCCAGCAGACTTGGGACTAGCGGGAGCTACGAGCAGTACTTC
TRBV6-5	.	.	TRBJ2-7	CASSPGIGEQYF	TGTGCCAGCAGTCCAGGGATAGGCGAGCAGTACTTC
TRBV28	.	.	TRBJ1-2	CASSSRPNYGYTF	TGTGCCAGCAGTTCTAGGCCAAACTATGGCTACACCTTC
TRBV9	.	TRBD2	TRBJ2-2	CASSVGGGNTGELFF	TGTGCCAGCAGCGTAGGGGGGGGGAACACCGGGGAGCTGTTTTTT
TRBV15	.	TRBD2	TRBJ2-1	CATSRFPPTGLAGGPEQFF	TGTGCCACCAGCAGATTCCCCCCCACCGGTCTAGCGGGAGGCCCTGAGCAGTTCTTC
TRBV9	once	.	TRBJ1-1	CASSDTWSTEAFF	TGTGCCAGCAGCGATACTTGGAGCACTGAAGCTTTCTTT
TRBV5-4	.	.	TRBJ2-3	CASSPFRGLTDTQYF	TGTGCCAGCAGCCCCTTCAGAGGACTCACAGATACGCAGTATTTT
TRBV19	.	.	TRBJ1-3	CASSSGGVTSGNTIYF	TGTGCCAGTAGCTCCGGGGGTGTCACCTCTGGAAACACCATATATTTT
TRBV10-3	.	TRBD1	TRBJ2-5	CAAETGARGETQYF	TGTGCCGCTGAGACAGGGGCACGTGGGGAGACCCAGTACTTC
TRBV28	.	.	TRBJ1-2	CASSPRLAGVYGYTF	TGTGCCAGCAGTCCGCGGCTCGCGGGGGTTTATGGCTACACCTTC
TRBV6-1	.	.	TRBJ1-5	CASSDDGLNQPQHF	TGTGCCAGCAGTGACGACGGACTCAATCAGCCCCAGCATTTT
TRBV27	few	TRBD2	TRBJ2-1	CASSLPGREYNEQFF	TGTGCCAGCAGTTTGCCCGGGAGGGAATACAATGAGCAGTTCTTC
TRBV28	.	TRBD1	TRBJ2-3	CASSFSQGSFTDTQYF	TGTGCCAGCAGTTTCTCACAGGGGTCCTTCACAGATACGCAGTATTTT
TRBV7-2	.	TRBD2	TRBJ2-1	CASSFRTSGVHYNEQFF	TGTGCCAGCAGCTTCAGGACTAGCGGGGTACACTACAATGAGCAGTTCTTC
TRBV29-1	once	.	TRBJ2-1	CSVEGLTEQFF	TGCAGCGTTGAAGGTCTTACAGAGCAGTTCTTC
TRBV11-2	.	TRBD2	TRBJ2-1	CASSRGLAGNNEQFF	TGTGCCAGCAGCAGGGGACTAGCGGGGAACAATGAGCAGTTCTTC